This T cell receptor (beta chain) originates from a study of post-analysis software for immune sequencing data. About the study: Disease courses included relapsing-remitting, secondary progressive and progressive-relapsing multiple sclerosis.

Findings and caveats of the study: Controls' normalized Chao1 diversity significantly exceeded that of multiple sclerosis patients. In patients, TRBV5-6, TRBV5-1 and TRBV20-1 belonged to five or six TRBV segments found more frequently than in controls.

Germline lookup yields CDR1 WSHSY and CDR2 SAAADI. Deletions cut 6 bases from V and 1 base from J, with 5 bases between. The CDR3 has 12 residues. On this clonotype itself: The antigen is undetermined. This may be a read error, as it is one base from a much larger clone.

Carried by the TCR beta cDNA libraries were unique molecular identifiers. Once roughly 0.85 to 11 million T cells were used, about 490,000 cDNA molecules resulted. TCRdb ran MiXCR on the PCR reads and lists one entry per CDR3 protein. Of hundreds of thousands of distinct CDR3 sequences listed, roughly 30% are singletons. This clonotype originated in a girl under 18 with multiple sclerosis. Sequencing was carried out using blood. V usage is TRBV10-2 and J usage is TRBJ2-3; D not resolved. The CDR3 bases are TGCGCCAGCAGGGACGGCACAGATACGCAGTATTTT. This encodes CASRDGTDTQYF.